Here is one T cell receptor beta chain with its context. The data are from a study of technical replicates of blood from a few donors. Here immunoSEQ multiplex PCR was the method, and the copy in TCRdb shows in-frame clones only, minus some. Among 75,000 to 90,000 clones listed, 95% were seen once. Germline CDR1 SEHNR, CDR2 FQNEAQ (reference sequence). The V gene lost 5 bases and the J gene lost 2 bases, with 17 bases spanning the gap. The CDR3 sequence is 16 residues long. Sample: T cells isolated from PBMCs. The rearrangement links TRBV7-9 to TRBJ2-3; possible D gene TRBD2, 6 bases. The clonotype was recovered from a human donor in good health. CDR3 protein: CASSGGTSATTDTQYF. CDR3 sequence (DNA): TGTGCCAGCAGCGGTGGGACTTCAGCTACCACAGATACGCAGTATTTT.